This is a list of T cell receptor beta chains from one sample in a study of beta chain features in type 1 diabetes. Clones were sequenced by immunoSEQ multiplex PCR, and TCRdb holds only the in-frame ones, with some missing. The data show 400,000 to 550,000 clones, about an eighth seen once. What was sequenced was naive CD4+ T cells from blood. The receptors were sampled from a woman between 18 and 29 years old in good health. Both conserved end residues are part of each CDR3. Each record gives: clone size, D gene, J gene, V gene, CDR3 protein, CDR3 DNA. The D gene is left open where the match is weak. Rows give clone size only sometimes, using once, few, many, or a class for an expanded clone.

abundance: few
d_gene: -
j_gene: TRBJ2-1
v_gene: TRBV6-5
CDR3aa: CASSRRAGYNEQFF
CDR3nt: TGTGCCAGCAGCCGGAGAGCGGGTTACAATGAGCAGTTCTTC

abundance: -
d_gene: -
j_gene: TRBJ2-5
v_gene: TRBV4-3
CDR3aa: CASSQDGDIPLETQYF
CDR3nt: TGCGCCAGCAGCCAAGATGGGGACATCCCGTTAGAGACCCAGTACTTC

abundance: -
d_gene: -
j_gene: TRBJ2-1
v_gene: TRBV29-1
CDR3aa: CSVEASLNEQFF
CDR3nt: TGCAGCGTTGAAGCTAGTCTCAATGAGCAGTTCTTC

abundance: few
d_gene: -
j_gene: TRBJ2-2
v_gene: TRBV11-1
CDR3aa: CASSSAPLGGTGELFF
CDR3nt: TGTGCCAGCAGCTCCGCCCCACTTGGGGGAACCGGGGAGCTGTTTTTT

abundance: few
d_gene: -
j_gene: TRBJ1-6
v_gene: TRBV9
CDR3aa: CASSADLVFGWNSPLHF
CDR3nt: TGTGCCAGCAGCGCCGACCTTGTTTTCGGTTGGAATTCACCCCTCCACTTT

abundance: few
d_gene: -
j_gene: TRBJ1-4
v_gene: TRBV28
CDR3aa: CASRRDGNEKLFF
CDR3nt: TGTGCCAGCAGGAGGGACGGTAATGAAAAACTGTTTTTT

abundance: few
d_gene: TRBD1
j_gene: TRBJ2-7
v_gene: TRBV18
CDR3aa: CASSPQGQVRSYEQYF
CDR3nt: TGTGCCAGCTCACCACAGGGACAGGTGAGATCCTACGAGCAGTACTTC

abundance: few
d_gene: -
j_gene: TRBJ2-3
v_gene: TRBV9
CDR3aa: CASSVALRTDTQYF
CDR3nt: TGTGCCAGCAGCGTAGCCTTACGCACAGATACGCAGTATTTT

abundance: -
d_gene: TRBD2
j_gene: TRBJ2-3
v_gene: TRBV7-2
CDR3aa: CASSLAGGSGTDTQYF
CDR3nt: TGTGCCAGCAGCTTAGCTGGCGGGAGCGGCACAGATACGCAGTATTTT

abundance: few
d_gene: TRBD2
j_gene: TRBJ2-7
v_gene: TRBV4-3
CDR3aa: CASSQGLAGSHEQYF
CDR3nt: TGCGCCAGCAGCCAAGGACTAGCGGGAAGCCACGAGCAGTACTTC

abundance: -
d_gene: -
j_gene: TRBJ2-5
v_gene: TRBV4-3
CDR3aa: CASSHQLGETQYF
CDR3nt: TGCGCCAGCAGCCACCAACTCGGGGAGACCCAGTACTTC

abundance: few
d_gene: -
j_gene: TRBJ2-7
v_gene: TRBV29-1
CDR3aa: CSPRKPIPLEIYEQYF
CDR3nt: TGCAGCCCTCGGAAACCGATCCCCCTCGAAATCTACGAGCAGTACTTC

abundance: -
d_gene: TRBD1
j_gene: TRBJ2-5
v_gene: TRBV7-2
CDR3aa: CASSYDRGETQYF
CDR3nt: TGTGCCAGCAGCTACGACAGGGGAGAGACCCAGTACTTC

abundance: few
d_gene: -
j_gene: TRBJ2-3
v_gene: TRBV4-1
CDR3aa: CASSPASGSSTDTQYF
CDR3nt: TGCGCTAGCAGCCCGGCGAGTGGTTCTAGCACAGATACGCAGTATTTT

abundance: few
d_gene: -
j_gene: TRBJ1-2
v_gene: TRBV27
CDR3aa: CASSFDGRSPSGRTF
CDR3nt: TGTGCCAGCAGTTTCGACGGCCGGTCCCCAAGCGGACGCACCTTC

abundance: few
d_gene: TRBD1
j_gene: TRBJ2-2
v_gene: TRBV29-1
CDR3aa: CSVPGGAFTGELFF
CDR3nt: TGCAGCGTTCCAGGGGGCGCGTTCACCGGGGAGCTGTTTTTT

abundance: few
d_gene: -
j_gene: TRBJ2-5
v_gene: TRBV7-9
CDR3aa: CASSAGQETQYF
CDR3nt: TGTGCCAGCAGCGCAGGACAAGAGACCCAGTACTTC

abundance: -
d_gene: -
j_gene: TRBJ1-2
v_gene: TRBV5-8
CDR3aa: CASSFGNFMGSLNGYTF
CDR3nt: TGTGCCAGCAGCTTCGGGAATTTCATGGGATCCCTCAATGGCTACACCTTC

abundance: -
d_gene: -
j_gene: TRBJ2-1
v_gene: TRBV7-3
CDR3aa: CASSTTGVNEQFF
CDR3nt: TGTGCCAGCAGCACGACAGGTGTCAATGAGCAGTTCTTC

abundance: -
d_gene: TRBD1
j_gene: TRBJ2-5
v_gene: TRBV5-1
CDR3aa: CASSLEQGAKTQYF
CDR3nt: TGCGCCAGCAGCTTAGAACAGGGGGCGAAGACCCAGTACTTC

abundance: -
d_gene: -
j_gene: TRBJ1-5
v_gene: TRBV9
CDR3aa: CASSVAGSNQPQHF
CDR3nt: TGTGCCAGCAGCGTAGCGGGTAGCAATCAGCCCCAGCATTTT

abundance: few
d_gene: -
j_gene: TRBJ2-3
v_gene: TRBV27
CDR3aa: CASSFSRWQGSTDTQYF
CDR3nt: TGTGCCAGCAGTTTTTCACGGTGGCAGGGAAGTACAGATACGCAGTATTTT

abundance: -
d_gene: -
j_gene: TRBJ2-7
v_gene: TRBV28
CDR3aa: CASREGGSYEQYF
CDR3nt: TGTGCCAGCCGCGAGGGTGGCTCCTACGAGCAGTACTTC

abundance: many
d_gene: -
j_gene: TRBJ2-1
v_gene: TRBV14
CDR3aa: CASSRQSLNNEQFF
CDR3nt: TGTGCCAGCAGCCGCCAGTCGCTTAACAATGAGCAGTTCTTC

abundance: -
d_gene: TRBD1
j_gene: TRBJ2-5
v_gene: TRBV30
CDR3aa: CAWIALGQGDAETQYF
CDR3nt: TGTGCCTGGATAGCCTTGGGACAGGGTGATGCAGAGACCCAGTACTTC

abundance: -
d_gene: TRBD1
j_gene: TRBJ1-2
v_gene: TRBV5-6
CDR3aa: CASSPGTERYGYTF
CDR3nt: TGTGCCAGCAGCCCCGGGACAGAGCGTTATGGCTACACCTTC

abundance: few
d_gene: -
j_gene: TRBJ2-7
v_gene: TRBV13
CDR3aa: CASMRGGSSSYEQYF
CDR3nt: TGTGCCAGCATGAGAGGCGGATCCAGCTCCTACGAGCAGTACTTC

abundance: -
d_gene: -
j_gene: TRBJ1-1
v_gene: TRBV2
CDR3aa: CAPVDRNTEAFF
CDR3nt: TGTGCCCCGGTGGATAGAAACACTGAAGCTTTCTTT

abundance: -
d_gene: TRBD1
j_gene: TRBJ2-1
v_gene: TRBV19
CDR3aa: CASSPRTGNANNEQFF
CDR3nt: TGTGCCAGTAGTCCCCGGACAGGAAACGCTAACAATGAGCAGTTCTTC

abundance: few
d_gene: -
j_gene: TRBJ2-7
v_gene: TRBV18
CDR3aa: CASSPQNEQYF
CDR3nt: TGTGCCAGCTCACCACAAAACGAGCAGTACTTC

abundance: -
d_gene: -
j_gene: TRBJ2-1
v_gene: TRBV20-1
CDR3aa: CSARDVNEQFF
CDR3nt: TGCAGTGCTAGAGATGTGAATGAGCAGTTCTTC

abundance: few
d_gene: TRBD2
j_gene: TRBJ2-1
v_gene: TRBV5-4
CDR3aa: CASSPPSGGRNEQFF
CDR3nt: TGTGCCAGCAGCCCTCCAAGCGGGGGTAGAAATGAGCAGTTCTTC

abundance: -
d_gene: -
j_gene: TRBJ2-1
v_gene: TRBV30
CDR3aa: CAWRGGGNEQFF
CDR3nt: TGTGCCTGGAGGGGGGGAGGCAATGAGCAGTTCTTC

abundance: -
d_gene: -
j_gene: TRBJ2-3
v_gene: TRBV29-1
CDR3aa: CSVGVTEVDTQYF
CDR3nt: TGCAGCGTTGGTGTGACGGAGGTAGATACGCAGTATTTT

abundance: few
d_gene: -
j_gene: TRBJ1-2
v_gene: TRBV9
CDR3aa: CASSASGSSYGYTF
CDR3nt: TGTGCCAGCAGCGCCTCCGGGTCCTCCTATGGCTACACCTTC

abundance: few
d_gene: TRBD1
j_gene: TRBJ1-2
v_gene: TRBV11-3
CDR3aa: CASSGRGKIGYTF
CDR3nt: TGTGCCAGCAGCGGCAGGGGGAAAATAGGCTACACCTTC

abundance: -
d_gene: -
j_gene: TRBJ2-5
v_gene: TRBV2
CDR3aa: CASSGQWLTETQYF
CDR3nt: TGTGCCAGCAGTGGACAGTGGTTGACGGAGACCCAGTACTTC

abundance: few
d_gene: TRBD2
j_gene: TRBJ2-3
v_gene: TRBV5-4
CDR3aa: CASSGGGDTQYF
CDR3nt: TGTGCCAGCAGCGGGGGGGGAGATACGCAGTATTTT

abundance: -
d_gene: -
j_gene: TRBJ2-3
v_gene: TRBV11-2
CDR3aa: CASSGTWGVYTDTQYF
CDR3nt: TGTGCCAGCAGCGGTACCTGGGGGGTTTACACAGATACGCAGTATTTT

abundance: -
d_gene: -
j_gene: TRBJ1-3
v_gene: TRBV29-1
CDR3aa: CSVVAGTTSGNTIYF
CDR3nt: TGCAGCGTTGTAGCCGGGACGACCTCTGGAAACACCATATATTTT

abundance: -
d_gene: -
j_gene: TRBJ1-2
v_gene: TRBV7-3
CDR3aa: CASSLGQNYGYTF
CDR3nt: TGTGCCAGCAGCTTAGGCCAGAACTATGGCTACACCTTC

abundance: many
d_gene: -
j_gene: TRBJ1-5
v_gene: TRBV30
CDR3aa: CAWSLEGGQPQHF
CDR3nt: TGTGCCTGGAGTCTGGAGGGCGGGCAGCCCCAGCATTTT

abundance: -
d_gene: -
j_gene: TRBJ2-1
v_gene: TRBV19
CDR3aa: CASTGITNEQFF
CDR3nt: TGTGCCAGTACAGGGATTACCAATGAGCAGTTCTTC

abundance: -
d_gene: -
j_gene: TRBJ2-3
v_gene: TRBV14
CDR3aa: CASSHGDTQYF
CDR3nt: TGTGCCAGCAGCCACGGGGATACGCAGTATTTT

abundance: -
d_gene: -
j_gene: TRBJ1-1
v_gene: TRBV7-9
CDR3aa: CASSPGAFF
CDR3nt: TGTGCCAGCAGCCCGGGAGCTTTCTTT

abundance: few
d_gene: TRBD1
j_gene: TRBJ2-3
v_gene: TRBV14
CDR3aa: CASSQTRTGGRGYF
CDR3nt: TGTGCCAGCAGCCAAACAAGGACAGGTGGACGGGGGTATTTT

abundance: -
d_gene: -
j_gene: TRBJ2-4
v_gene: TRBV28
CDR3aa: CASSLDQGGAKNIQYF
CDR3nt: TGTGCCAGCAGTTTGGATCAGGGGGGAGCCAAAAACATTCAGTACTTC

abundance: few
d_gene: -
j_gene: TRBJ2-7
v_gene: TRBV5-4
CDR3aa: CASSLGGGRPDSEQYF
CDR3nt: TGTGCCAGCAGCCTCGGTGGAGGGAGGCCAGATAGCGAGCAGTACTTC

abundance: -
d_gene: -
j_gene: TRBJ2-3
v_gene: TRBV5-1
CDR3aa: CASSSGDITDTQYF
CDR3nt: TGCGCCAGCAGCTCCGGGGACATCACAGATACGCAGTATTTT

abundance: once
d_gene: -
j_gene: TRBJ1-2
v_gene: TRBV27
CDR3aa: CASSSTRRDRYYGYTF
CDR3nt: TGTGCCAGCAGTTCTACCCGACGAGACAGATACTATGGCTACACCTTC

abundance: -
d_gene: TRBD1
j_gene: TRBJ2-5
v_gene: TRBV7-9
CDR3aa: CASSLGDRDQETQYF
CDR3nt: TGTGCCAGCAGCTTAGGGGACAGGGACCAAGAGACCCAGTACTTC

abundance: -
d_gene: -
j_gene: TRBJ1-5
v_gene: TRBV6-5
CDR3aa: CASRLTLASNQPQHF
CDR3nt: TGTGCCAGCAGGCTGACACTTGCTAGCAATCAGCCCCAGCATTTT

abundance: -
d_gene: -
j_gene: TRBJ1-6
v_gene: TRBV2
CDR3aa: CASSESAQSPLHF
CDR3nt: TGTGCCAGCAGTGAGTCAGCACAGTCACCCCTCCACTTT

abundance: -
d_gene: TRBD1
j_gene: TRBJ2-2
v_gene: TRBV7-8
CDR3aa: CASSRNPGPGRGKDGELFF
CDR3nt: TGTGCCAGCAGCCGTAACCCCGGTCCGGGCAGGGGGAAGGACGGGGAGCTGTTTTTT